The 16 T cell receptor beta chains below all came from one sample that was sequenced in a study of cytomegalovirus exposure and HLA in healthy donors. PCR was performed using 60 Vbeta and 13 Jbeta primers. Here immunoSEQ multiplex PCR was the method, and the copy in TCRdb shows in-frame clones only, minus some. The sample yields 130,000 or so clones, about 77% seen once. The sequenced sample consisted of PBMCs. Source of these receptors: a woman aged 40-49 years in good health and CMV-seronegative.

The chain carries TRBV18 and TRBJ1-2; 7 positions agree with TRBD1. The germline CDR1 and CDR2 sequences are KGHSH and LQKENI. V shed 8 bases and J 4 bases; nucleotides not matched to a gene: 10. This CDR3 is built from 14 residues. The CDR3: CASTGTEQTYGYTF. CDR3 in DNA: TGTGCCAGCACGGGGACAGAGCAGACCTATGGCTACACCTTC. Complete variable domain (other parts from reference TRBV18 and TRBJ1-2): NAGVMQNPRHLVRRRGQEARLRCSPMKGHSHVYWYRQLPEEGLKFMVYLQKENIIDESGMPKERFSAEFPKEGPSILRIQQVVRGDSAAYFCASTGTEQTYGYTFGSGTRLTVV.

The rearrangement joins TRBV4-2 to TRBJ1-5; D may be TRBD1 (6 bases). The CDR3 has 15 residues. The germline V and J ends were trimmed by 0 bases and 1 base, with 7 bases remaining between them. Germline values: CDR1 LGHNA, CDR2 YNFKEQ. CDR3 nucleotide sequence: TGTGCCAGCAGCCAAGAGGACAGAAGCAATCAGCCCCAGCATTTT. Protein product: CASSQEDRSNQPQHF.

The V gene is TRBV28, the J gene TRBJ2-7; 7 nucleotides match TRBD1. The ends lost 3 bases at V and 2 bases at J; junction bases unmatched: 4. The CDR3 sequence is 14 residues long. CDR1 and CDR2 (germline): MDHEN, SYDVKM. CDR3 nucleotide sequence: TGTGCCAGCAGTTTGGGGGACAGACCCTACGAGCAGTACTTC. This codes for CASSLGDRPYEQYF.

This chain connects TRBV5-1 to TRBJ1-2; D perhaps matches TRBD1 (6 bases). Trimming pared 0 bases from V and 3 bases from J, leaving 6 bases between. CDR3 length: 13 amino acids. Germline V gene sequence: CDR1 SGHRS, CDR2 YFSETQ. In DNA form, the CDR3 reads TGCGCCAGCAGCTTGGACAGGGACTATGGCTACACCTTC. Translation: CASSLDRDYGYTF.

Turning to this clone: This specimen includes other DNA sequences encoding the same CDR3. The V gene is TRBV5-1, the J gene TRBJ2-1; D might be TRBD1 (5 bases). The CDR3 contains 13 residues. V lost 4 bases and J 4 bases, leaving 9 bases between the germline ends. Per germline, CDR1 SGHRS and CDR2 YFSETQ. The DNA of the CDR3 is TGCGCCAGCAGCCCGACAGTTTACAATGAGCAGTTCTTC. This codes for CASSPTVYNEQFF.

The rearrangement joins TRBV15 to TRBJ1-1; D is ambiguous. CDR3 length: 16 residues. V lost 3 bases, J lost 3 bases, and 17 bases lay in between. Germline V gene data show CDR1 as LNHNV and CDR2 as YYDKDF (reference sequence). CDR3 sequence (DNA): TGTGCCACCAGCAGCTTTGACTGGAGAACGGACACTGAAGCTTTCTTT. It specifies CATSSFDWRTDTEAFF.

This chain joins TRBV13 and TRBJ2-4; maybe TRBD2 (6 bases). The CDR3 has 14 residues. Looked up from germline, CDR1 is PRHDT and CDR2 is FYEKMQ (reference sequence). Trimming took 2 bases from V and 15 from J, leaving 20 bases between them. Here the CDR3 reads CASSLFAGPRQLYF. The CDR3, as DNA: TGTGCCAGCAGCTTATTTGCGGGGCCCAGGCAACTGTACTTC.

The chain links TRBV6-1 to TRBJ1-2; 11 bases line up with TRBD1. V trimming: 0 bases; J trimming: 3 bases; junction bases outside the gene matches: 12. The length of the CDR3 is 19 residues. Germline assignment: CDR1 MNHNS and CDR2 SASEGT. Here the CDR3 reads CASSEAGGQGALTHYGYTF. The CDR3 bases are TGTGCCAGCAGTGAAGCCGGCGGACAGGGGGCGCTTACTCACTATGGCTACACCTTC.

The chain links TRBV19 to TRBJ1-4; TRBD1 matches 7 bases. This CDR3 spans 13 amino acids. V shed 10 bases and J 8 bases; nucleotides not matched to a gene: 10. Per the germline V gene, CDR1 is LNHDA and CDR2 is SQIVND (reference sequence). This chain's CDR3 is CATATGYAEKLFF. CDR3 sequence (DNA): TGTGCCACCGCGACAGGGTACGCCGAAAAACTGTTTTTT.

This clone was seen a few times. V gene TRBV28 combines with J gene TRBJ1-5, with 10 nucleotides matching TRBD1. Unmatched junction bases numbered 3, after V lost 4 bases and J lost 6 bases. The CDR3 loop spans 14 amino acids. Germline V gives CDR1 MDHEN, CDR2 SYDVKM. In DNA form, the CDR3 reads TGTGCCAGCAGTTGGGACAGGGGTAGTCAGCCCCAGCATTTT. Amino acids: CASSWDRGSQPQHF. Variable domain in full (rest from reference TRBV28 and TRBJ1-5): DVKVTQSSRYLVKRTGEKVFLECVQDMDHENMFWYRQDPGLGLRLIYFSYDVKMKEKGDIPEGYSVSREKKERFSLILESASTNQTSMYLCASSWDRGSQPQHFGDGTRLSIL.

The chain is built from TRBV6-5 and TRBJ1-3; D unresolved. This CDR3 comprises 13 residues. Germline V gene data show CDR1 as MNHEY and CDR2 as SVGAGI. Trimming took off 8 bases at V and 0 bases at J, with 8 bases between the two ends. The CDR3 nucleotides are TGTGCCAGCTTTAGCCTCTCTGGAAACACCATATATTTT. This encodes CASFSLSGNTIYF.

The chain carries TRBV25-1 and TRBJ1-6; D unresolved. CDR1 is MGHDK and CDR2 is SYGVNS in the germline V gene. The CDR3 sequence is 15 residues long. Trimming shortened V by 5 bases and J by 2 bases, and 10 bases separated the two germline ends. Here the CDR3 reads CASSREKPYNSPLHF. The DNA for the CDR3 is TGTGCCAGCAGTCGAGAGAAGCCCTATAATTCACCCCTCCACTTT.

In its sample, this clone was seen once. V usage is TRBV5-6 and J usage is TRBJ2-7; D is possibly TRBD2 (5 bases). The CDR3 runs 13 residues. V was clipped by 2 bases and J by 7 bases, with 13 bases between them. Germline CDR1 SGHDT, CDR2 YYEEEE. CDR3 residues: CASSFQSGWEQYF. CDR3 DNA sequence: TGTGCCAGCAGCTTCCAATCGGGATGGGAGCAGTACTTC.

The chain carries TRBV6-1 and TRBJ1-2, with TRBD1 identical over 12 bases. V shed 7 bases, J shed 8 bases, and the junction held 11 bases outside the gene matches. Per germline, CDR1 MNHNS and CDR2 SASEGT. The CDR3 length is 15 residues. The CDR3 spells CASIPGQGAERGYTF. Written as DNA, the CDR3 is TGTGCCAGCATACCGGGACAGGGGGCAGAGCGGGGCTACACCTTC.

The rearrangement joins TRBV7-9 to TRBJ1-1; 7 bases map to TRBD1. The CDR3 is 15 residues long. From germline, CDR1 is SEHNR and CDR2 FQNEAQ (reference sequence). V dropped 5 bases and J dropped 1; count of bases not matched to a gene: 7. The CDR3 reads CASSVGGTANTEAFF. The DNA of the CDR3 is TGTGCCAGCAGCGTAGGGGGGACAGCGAACACTGAAGCTTTCTTT.

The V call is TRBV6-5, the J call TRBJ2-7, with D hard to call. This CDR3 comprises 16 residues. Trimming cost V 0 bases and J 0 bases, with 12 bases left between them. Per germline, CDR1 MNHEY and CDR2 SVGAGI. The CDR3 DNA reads TGTGCCAGCAGTTACTCTACACCCAGAAGCTCCTACGAGCAGTACTTC. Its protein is CASSYSTPRSSYEQYF.